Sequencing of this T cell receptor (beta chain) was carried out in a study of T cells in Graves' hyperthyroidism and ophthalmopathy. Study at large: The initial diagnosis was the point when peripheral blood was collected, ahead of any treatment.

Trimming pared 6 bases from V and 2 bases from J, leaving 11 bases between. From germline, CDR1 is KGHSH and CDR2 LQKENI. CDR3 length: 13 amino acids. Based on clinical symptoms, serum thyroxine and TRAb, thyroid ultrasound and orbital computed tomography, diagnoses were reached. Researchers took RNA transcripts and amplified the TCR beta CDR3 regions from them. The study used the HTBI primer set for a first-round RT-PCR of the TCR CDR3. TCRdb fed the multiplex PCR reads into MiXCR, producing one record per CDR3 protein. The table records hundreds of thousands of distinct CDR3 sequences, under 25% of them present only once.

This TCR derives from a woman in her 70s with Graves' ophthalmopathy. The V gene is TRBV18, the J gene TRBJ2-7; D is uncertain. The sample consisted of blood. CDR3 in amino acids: CASSGSEAYEQYF. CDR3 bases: TGTGCCAGCTCGGGTAGTGAAGCCTACGAGCAGTACTTC.